The entry that follows covers one T cell receptor (beta chain) sequence. Its antigen has not been determined. No per-base quality is available; no much larger clone lies one base away. TCRbeta CDR3 regions were sequenced with the immunoSEQ Assay. After extraction, genomic DNA underwent amplification by bias-controlled multiplex PCR, followed by high-throughput sequencing. As for the original processing: Collapsing and filtering of sequences were performed to quantify the absolute abundance of each unique TCRbeta CDR3 region. T cell fraction was estimated by normalizing TCRbeta template counts to usable DNA, which was measured by amplifying reference genes present in all nucleated cells. Repertoire TCRs were annotated as SARS-CoV-2-specific by exact matching of V gene, CDR3 amino acid sequence and J gene to a known reactive TCR set. The reference SARS-CoV-2 TCR set came from MIRA and was filtered for enrichment in COVID-19-positive ImmuneCODE repertoires, removing public or cross-reactive TCRs. Using the MIRA antigens, annotated TCRs were further analysed by specific ORF or by position within an ORF. Depth was the summed frequency of annotated unique rearrangements, while breadth was defined as annotated unique rearrangements over total unique productive rearrangements. Two-sided Wilcoxon rank-sum tests were used to compare TCR breadth between groups. TCRdb limited this immuneACCESS table to in-frame rearrangements with V and J called. A share of clones is missing; checked studies link under half to unresolved V genes, and the rest is unexplained. Clone size and the V and J calls come from that table; the DNA yielded D and trimming. This sample comprises 250,000 to 300,000 clones, around 87% of them detected only once. Together, the top ten hold around 3% of the sample.

Reading from cysteine to phenylalanine, the CDR3 counts 15 amino acids. Kept here is only the CDR3 DNA, which spans 45 bases and is read in frame from base 1. CDR1 SGHTA and CDR2 FQGNSA were looked up in the germline V gene. Here V drops 4 bases and J drops 4 bases, and the junction holds 4 bases not matched to any gene. The treatment or condition label here, explained by the study, means: approximately 18 received Ad26.COV2.S at low or high dose, single or two shots; about 5 received placebo; per-sample allocation not given. For vaccine and placebo recipients, the sequenced repertoires came from samples collected on day 63 after the first injection. Cohort 1b enrolled 20 to 30 adults aged 18-55 years at a single site in Boston, USA, between 29 July and 7 August 2020. As a vaccine, Ad26.COV2.S was a replication-incompetent adenovirus type 26 vector that expressed a prefusion-stabilized SARS-CoV-2 spike protein derived from the original Wuhan strain.

This entry is derived from a study of Ad26.COV2.S vaccination and SARS-CoV-2 variants (dated by TCRdb to the early 2020s). Background on the whole study: Donors in the vaccine arm were drawn from COV1001, a multicentre, randomized, double-blind, placebo-controlled phase I-IIa trial testing Ad26.COV2.S in healthy adults. Ad26.COV2.S was administered intramuscularly at 5 x 10^10 or 1 x 10^11 viral particles, either as a single shot or as two shots given 56 days apart. TCRbeta repertoire sequencing was used to assess the specificity and breadth of SARS-CoV-2-reactive T cell receptors after Ad26.COV2.S vaccination. The TCR-sequenced set comprised around 30 samples: approximately 19 Ad26.COV2.S vaccine recipients, 5 placebo recipients and 8 SARS-CoV-2 convalescent individuals. Participants in the trial were split at random into five groups of five each, receiving low-dose or high-dose Ad26.COV2.S once or twice, or else placebo on both occasions. Blinding of investigators to trial group allocation was maintained during experiments and outcome assessment.

Beyond this particular receptor, the publication reports: Compared with placebo recipients, Ad26.COV2.S recipients showed higher spike-specific TCR breadth (P = 0.0014). Vaccine and placebo recipients had similar non-spike TCR breadth, a finding consistent with the vaccine containing only spike. Comparing responses between vaccine doses or regimens was not something the study was powered to do. Substantial breadth of spike-specific CD8+ and CD4+ T cell responses was reported after vaccination. The authors noted that total T cell responses may have been underestimated by the TCR breadth and depth analyses.

The sample consisted of peripheral blood, taken in a trial of Ad26.COV2.S vaccine versus placebo. The clonotype was recovered from a person aged 18 to 59 who received the Ad26.COV2.S COVID-19 vaccine or a placebo. The chain uses TRBV7-2 and TRBJ2-2; 9 bases in the middle match TRBD1. At the DNA level, the sequence is TGTGCCAGCAGCTCACAGGGGGCTGTCACCGGGGAGCTGTTTTTT. Its coded protein is CASSSQGAVTGELFF.